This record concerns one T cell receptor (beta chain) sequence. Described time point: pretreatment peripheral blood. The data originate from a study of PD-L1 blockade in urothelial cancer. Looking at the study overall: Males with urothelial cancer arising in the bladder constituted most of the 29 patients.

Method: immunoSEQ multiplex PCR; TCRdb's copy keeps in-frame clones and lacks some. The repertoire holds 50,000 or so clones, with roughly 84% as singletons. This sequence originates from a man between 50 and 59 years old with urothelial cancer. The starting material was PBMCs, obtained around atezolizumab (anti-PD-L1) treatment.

This CDR3 reads CASSSTVTSGYGYTF. In DNA, the CDR3 is TGCGCCAGCAGTTCGACAGTGACCTCGGGCTATGGCTACACCTTC. The chain recombines TRBV5-1 with TRBJ1-2; D might be TRBD1 (5 bases). Between the trimmed V and J ends, which lost 5 bases and 4 bases, there was a span of 18 bases. Germline lookup yields CDR1 SGHRS and CDR2 YFSETQ. This CDR3 is built from 15 residues.